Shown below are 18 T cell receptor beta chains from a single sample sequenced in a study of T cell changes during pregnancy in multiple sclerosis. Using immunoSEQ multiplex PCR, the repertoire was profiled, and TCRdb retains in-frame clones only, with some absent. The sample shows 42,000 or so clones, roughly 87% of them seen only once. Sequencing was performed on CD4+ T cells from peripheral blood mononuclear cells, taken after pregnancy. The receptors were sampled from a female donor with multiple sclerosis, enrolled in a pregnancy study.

The DNA for the CDR3 is TGTGCCAGCAGCCTCCCCAGGGCAGGGGCGGATACGCAGTATTTT. It yields the protein CASSLPRAGADTQYF. V usage is TRBV4-2 and J usage is TRBJ2-3; a possible D gene is TRBD1 (6 bases). Per the germline V gene, CDR1 is LGHNA and CDR2 is YNFKEQ. The CDR3 extends over 15 amino acids. With 4 bases removed from V and 6 bases from J, the gap between germline ends came to 17 bases.

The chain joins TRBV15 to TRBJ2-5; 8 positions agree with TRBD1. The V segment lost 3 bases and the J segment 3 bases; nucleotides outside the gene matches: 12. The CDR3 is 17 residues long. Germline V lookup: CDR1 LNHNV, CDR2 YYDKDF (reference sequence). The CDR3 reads CATSRDRPGQAKETQYF. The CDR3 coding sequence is TGTGCCACCAGCAGGGACCGTCCGGGACAGGCTAAAGAGACCCAGTACTTC.

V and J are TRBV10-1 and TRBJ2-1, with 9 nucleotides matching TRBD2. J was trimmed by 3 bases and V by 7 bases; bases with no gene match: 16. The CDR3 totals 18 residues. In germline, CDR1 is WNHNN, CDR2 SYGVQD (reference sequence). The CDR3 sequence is CASTERRIAGELYNEQFF. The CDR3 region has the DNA TGCGCCAGCACCGAGAGGAGGATAGCGGGGGAGCTCTACAATGAGCAGTTCTTC.

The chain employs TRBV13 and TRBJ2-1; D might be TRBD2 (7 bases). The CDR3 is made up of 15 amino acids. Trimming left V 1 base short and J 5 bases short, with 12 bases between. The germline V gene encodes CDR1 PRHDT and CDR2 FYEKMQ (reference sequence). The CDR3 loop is CASSLDMGGHNEQFF. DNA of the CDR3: TGTGCCAGCAGCTTAGATATGGGGGGGCACAATGAGCAGTTCTTC. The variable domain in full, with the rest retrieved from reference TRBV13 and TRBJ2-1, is AAGVIQSPRHLIKEKRETATLKCYPIPRHDTVYWYQQGPGQDPQFLISFYEKMQSDKGSIPDRFSAQQFSDYHSELNMSSLELGDSALYFCASSLDMGGHNEQFFGPGTRLTVL.

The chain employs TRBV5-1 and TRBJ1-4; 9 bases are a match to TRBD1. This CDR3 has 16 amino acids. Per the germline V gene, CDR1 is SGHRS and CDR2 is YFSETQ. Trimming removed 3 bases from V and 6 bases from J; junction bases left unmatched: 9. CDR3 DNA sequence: TGCGCCAGCAGCTCCCTTACCGGGACAGGGCATGAAAAACTGTTTTTT. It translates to CASSSLTGTGHEKLFF.

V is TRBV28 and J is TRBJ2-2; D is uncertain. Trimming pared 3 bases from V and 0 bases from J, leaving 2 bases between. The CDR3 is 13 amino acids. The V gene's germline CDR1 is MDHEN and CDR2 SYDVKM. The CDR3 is CASSFSNTGELFF. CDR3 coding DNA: TGTGCCAGCAGTTTCTCGAACACCGGGGAGCTGTTTTTT. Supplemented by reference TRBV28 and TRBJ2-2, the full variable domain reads DVKVTQSSRYLVKRTGEKVFLECVQDMDHENMFWYRQDPGLGLRLIYFSYDVKMKEKGDIPEGYSVSREKKERFSLILESASTNQTSMYLCASSFSNTGELFFGEGSRLTVL.

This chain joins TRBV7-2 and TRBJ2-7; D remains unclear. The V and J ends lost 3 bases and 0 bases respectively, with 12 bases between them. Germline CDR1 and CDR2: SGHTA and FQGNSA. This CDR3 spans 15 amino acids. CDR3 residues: CASSLMSGSSYEQYF. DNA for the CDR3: TGTGCCAGCAGCTTGATGTCCGGTAGCTCCTACGAGCAGTACTTC.

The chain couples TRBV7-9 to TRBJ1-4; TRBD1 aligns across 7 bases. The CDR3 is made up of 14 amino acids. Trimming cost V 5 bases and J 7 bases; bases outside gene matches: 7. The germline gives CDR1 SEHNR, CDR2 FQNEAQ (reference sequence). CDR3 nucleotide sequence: TGTGCCAGCAGCCCGGGACAGTCGGGTGAAAAACTGTTTTTT. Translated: CASSPGQSGEKLFF. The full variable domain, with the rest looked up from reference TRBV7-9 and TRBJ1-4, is DTGVSQNPRHKITKRGQNVTFRCDPISEHNRLYWYRQTLGQGPEFLTYFQNEAQLEKSRLLSDRFSAERPKGSFSTLEIQRTEQGDSAMYLCASSPGQSGEKLFFGSGTQLSVL.

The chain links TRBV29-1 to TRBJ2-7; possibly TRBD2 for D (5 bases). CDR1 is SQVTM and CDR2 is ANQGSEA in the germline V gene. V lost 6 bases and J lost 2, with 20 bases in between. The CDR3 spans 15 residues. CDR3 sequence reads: CSVPNPGKRTYEQYF. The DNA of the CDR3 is TGCAGCGTCCCCAACCCGGGGAAACGGACCTACGAGCAGTACTTC.

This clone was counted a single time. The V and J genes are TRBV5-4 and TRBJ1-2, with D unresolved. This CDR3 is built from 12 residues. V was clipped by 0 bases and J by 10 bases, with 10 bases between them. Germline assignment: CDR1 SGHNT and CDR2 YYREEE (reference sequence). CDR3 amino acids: CASSLDTSSYTF. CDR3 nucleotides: TGTGCCAGCAGCTTGGACACCTCATCCTACACCTTC. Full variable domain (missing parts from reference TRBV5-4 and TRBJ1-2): ETGVTQSPTHLIKTRGQQVTLRCSSQSGHNTVSWYQQALGQGPQFIFQYYREEENGRGNFPPRFSGLQFPNYSSELNVNALELDDSALYLCASSLDTSSYTFGSGTRLTVV.

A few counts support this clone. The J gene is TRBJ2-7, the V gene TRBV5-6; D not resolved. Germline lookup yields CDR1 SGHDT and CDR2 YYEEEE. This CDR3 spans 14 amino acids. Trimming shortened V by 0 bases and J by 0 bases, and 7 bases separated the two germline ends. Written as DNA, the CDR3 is TGTGCCAGCAGCTTGGCCAAATCCTCCTACGAGCAGTACTTC. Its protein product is CASSLAKSSYEQYF.

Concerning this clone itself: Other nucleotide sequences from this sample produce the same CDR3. The CDR3 loop reads CASSETGNTGELFF. In DNA form, the CDR3 reads TGCGCCAGCAGTGAGACTGGGAACACCGGGGAGCTGTTTTTT. The V gene is TRBV5-1, the J gene TRBJ2-2; D is uncertain. The CDR3 loop spans 14 amino acids. Per the germline V gene, CDR1 is SGHRS and CDR2 is YFSETQ. The ends were cut back, 5 bases at V and 1 base at J, with 9 bases in the middle.

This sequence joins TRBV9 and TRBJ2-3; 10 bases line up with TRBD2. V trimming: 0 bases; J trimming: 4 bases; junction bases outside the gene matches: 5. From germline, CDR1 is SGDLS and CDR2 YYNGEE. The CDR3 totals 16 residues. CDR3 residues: CASSVVGLAWADTQYF. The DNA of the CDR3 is TGTGCCAGCAGCGTAGTGGGACTAGCGTGGGCAGATACGCAGTATTTT.

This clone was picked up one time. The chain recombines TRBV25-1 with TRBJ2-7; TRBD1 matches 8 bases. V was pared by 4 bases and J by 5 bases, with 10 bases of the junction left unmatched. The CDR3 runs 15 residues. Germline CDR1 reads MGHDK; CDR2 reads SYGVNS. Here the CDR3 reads CASSVNRGIGDEQYF. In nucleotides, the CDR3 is TGTGCCAGCAGTGTTAACAGGGGGATAGGCGACGAGCAGTACTTC.

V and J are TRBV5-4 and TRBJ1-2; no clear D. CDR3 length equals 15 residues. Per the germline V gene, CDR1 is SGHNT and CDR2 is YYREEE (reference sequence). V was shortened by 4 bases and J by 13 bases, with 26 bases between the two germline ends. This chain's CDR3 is CASSPQRYNYAGSTF. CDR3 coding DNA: TGTGCCAGCAGCCCCCAGCGTTATAACTATGCCGGTTCCACCTTC. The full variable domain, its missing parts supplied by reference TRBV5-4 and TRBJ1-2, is ETGVTQSPTHLIKTRGQQVTLRCSSQSGHNTVSWYQQALGQGPQFIFQYYREEENGRGNFPPRFSGLQFPNYSSELNVNALELDDSALYLCASSPQRYNYAGSTFGSGTRLTVV.

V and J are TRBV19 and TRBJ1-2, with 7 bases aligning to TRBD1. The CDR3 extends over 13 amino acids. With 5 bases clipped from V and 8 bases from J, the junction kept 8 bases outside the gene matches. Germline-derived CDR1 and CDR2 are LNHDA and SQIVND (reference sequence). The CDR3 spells CASSDRALGGYTF. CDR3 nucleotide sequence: TGTGCCAGTAGTGACAGGGCTCTCGGCGGCTACACCTTC. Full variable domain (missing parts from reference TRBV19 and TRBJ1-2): DGGITQSPKYLFRKEGQNVTLSCEQNLNHDAMYWYRQDPGQGLRLIYYSQIVNDFQKGDIAEGYSVSREKKESFPLTVTSAQKNPTAFYLCASSDRALGGYTFGSGTRLTVV.

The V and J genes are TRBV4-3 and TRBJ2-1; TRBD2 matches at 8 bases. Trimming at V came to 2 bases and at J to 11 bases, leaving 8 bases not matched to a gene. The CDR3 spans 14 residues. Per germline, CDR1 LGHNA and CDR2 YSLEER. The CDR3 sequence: CASSQSSSGGKQFF. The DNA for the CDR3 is TGCGCCAGCAGCCAATCATCAAGCGGGGGTAAGCAGTTCTTC.

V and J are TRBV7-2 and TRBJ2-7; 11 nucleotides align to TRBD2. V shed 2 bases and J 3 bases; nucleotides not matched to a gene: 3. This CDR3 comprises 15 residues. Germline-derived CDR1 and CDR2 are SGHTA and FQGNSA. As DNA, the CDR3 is TGTGCCAGCAGCTTAAGGGGGACTAGCGGCTACGAGCAGTACTTC. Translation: CASSLRGTSGYEQYF.